This T cell receptor (beta chain) was profiled in a study of cytomegalovirus exposure and HLA in healthy donors. This clone showed up just once. Its antigen is not identified. Regarding the study as a whole: Altogether, more than 150 TCR beta chains were recorded as cytomegalovirus-associated.

V lost 3 bases and J lost 4, with 12 bases in between. The germline gives CDR1 MNHNS, CDR2 SASEGT. There are 14 residues in the CDR3. Here immunoSEQ multiplex PCR was the method, and the copy in TCRdb shows in-frame clones only, minus some. The profile shows approximately 70,000 clones, less than 95% of them singletons. Input material: PBMCs. This chain joins TRBV6-1 and TRBJ1-1, with TRBD1 as a possible D gene (5 bases). The receptor was derived from a woman aged 18-29 years in good health and CMV-seronegative. The CDR3 is CASSEGGEATEAFF. CDR3 in DNA: TGTGCCAGCAGTGAGGGAGGGGAAGCCACTGAAGCTTTCTTT.